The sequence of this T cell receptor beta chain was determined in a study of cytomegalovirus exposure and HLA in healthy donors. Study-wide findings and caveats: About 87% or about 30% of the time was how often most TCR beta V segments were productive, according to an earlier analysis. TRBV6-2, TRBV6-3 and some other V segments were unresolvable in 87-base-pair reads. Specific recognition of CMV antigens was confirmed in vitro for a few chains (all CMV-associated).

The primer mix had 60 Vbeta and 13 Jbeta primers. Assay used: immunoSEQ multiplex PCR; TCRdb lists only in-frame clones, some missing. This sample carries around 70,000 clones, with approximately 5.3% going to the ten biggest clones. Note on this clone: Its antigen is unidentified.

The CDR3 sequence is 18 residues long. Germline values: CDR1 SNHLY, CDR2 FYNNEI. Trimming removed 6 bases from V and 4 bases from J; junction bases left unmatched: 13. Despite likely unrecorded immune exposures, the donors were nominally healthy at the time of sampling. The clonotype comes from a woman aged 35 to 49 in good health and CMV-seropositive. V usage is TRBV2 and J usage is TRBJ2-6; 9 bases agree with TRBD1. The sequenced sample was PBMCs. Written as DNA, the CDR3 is TGTGCCAGCAGGGGAACCGGGACAGGGTTTGTAGGGGCCAACGTCCTGACTTTC. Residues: CASRGTGTGFVGANVLTF.